The 28 T cell receptor beta chains below were found in one sample sequenced in a study of blood T cell repertoires in COVID-19. Clones were sequenced by immunoSEQ multiplex PCR, and TCRdb holds only the in-frame ones, with some missing. The data contain roughly 86,000 clones, about 87% of them singletons. Sequencing used peripheral blood. Receptors were obtained from a man in his forties with acute or convalescent COVID-19.

The rearrangement joins TRBV18 to TRBJ1-2; TRBD1 aligns across 7 bases. Looked up from germline, CDR1 is KGHSH and CDR2 is LQKENI. The CDR3 length is 15 residues. The J segment lost 2 bases and the V segment lost 4 bases, leaving 7 bases of the junction unmatched. The CDR3 coding sequence is TGTGCCAGCTCACTAGGGACAGATTCAAACTATGGCTACACCTTC. Its translation is CASSLGTDSNYGYTF.

This clone was picked up a small number of times. The CDR3 DNA is TGTGCCAGCAGCGAGGGACTAGCTAGGGAGCAGTTCTTC. Translation: CASSEGLAREQFF. The chain uses TRBV5-4 and TRBJ2-1, with 9 positions matching TRBD2. V lost 4 bases to trimming and J lost 10 bases; unmatched junction nucleotides: 6. CDR1 and CDR2 from the germline V gene are SGHNT and YYREEE (reference sequence). The CDR3 is 13 residues long.

V is TRBV12-3 or TRBV12-4 and J is TRBJ2-6; the D is unclear. This CDR3 spans 13 amino acids. V lost 8 bases and J 4 bases, leaving 9 bases between the germline ends. CDR3 amino acids: CASGPRGANVLTF. The CDR3, as DNA: TGTGCCAGCGGCCCCAGGGGGGCCAACGTCCTGACTTTC.

J is TRBJ2-7 and V is TRBV7-9, with D tentatively TRBD1 (6 bases). The ends were cut back, 1 base at V and 2 bases at J, with 6 bases in the middle. In germline, CDR1 is SEHNR, CDR2 FQNEAQ (reference sequence). This CDR3 has 13 amino acids. The CDR3 protein is CASSLGTAYEQYF. The CDR3 nucleotides are TGTGCCAGCAGCTTAGGGACAGCCTACGAGCAGTACTTC.

The chain has TRBV6-5 and TRBJ2-2; D unclear. Germline loops: CDR1 MNHEY, CDR2 SVGAGI. V was pared by 5 bases and J by 0 bases, with 10 bases between. The CDR3 sequence is 15 residues long. DNA of the CDR3: TGTGCCAGCAGTCCCCCCCCCGCGAACACCGGGGAGCTGTTTTTT. Residues: CASSPPPANTGELFF.

The gene calls are TRBV18 and TRBJ2-5, with D hard to call. Trimming removed 6 bases at V and 2 bases at J, with 13 bases between. The CDR3 is made up of 14 amino acids. Germline V lookup: CDR1 KGHSH, CDR2 LQKENI. DNA of the CDR3: TGTGCCAGCTCCCCCAGAGTCGGGCAAGAGACCCAGTACTTC. It codes for CASSPRVGQETQYF.

CDR3 residues: CAWSGDRGANTIYF. The CDR3 region has the DNA TGTGCCTGGAGTGGGGACAGGGGCGCAAACACCATATATTTT. The J gene is TRBJ1-3, the V gene TRBV30; 10 bases line up with TRBD1. The junction had 3 bases not matched to a gene; V was cut back by 1 base and J by 6 bases. The germline gives CDR1 GTSNPN, CDR2 SVGIG (reference sequence). The CDR3 runs to 14 residues.

This clone has a handful of counts. Other DNA variants within this sample encode the same CDR3. The chain carries TRBV19 and TRBJ1-5, with a weak D call TRBD1 (5 bases). The V end was cut by 6 bases, the J end by 4 bases, with 10 bases between. CDR1 is LNHDA, CDR2 SQIVND, per germline (reference sequence). CDR3 size: 13 residues. CDR3 sequence: CASSGTGNQPQHF. CDR3 DNA sequence: TGTGCCAGTAGCGGGACTGGGAATCAGCCCCAGCATTTT.

The rearrangement uses TRBV27 and TRBJ1-4; 7 bases map to TRBD1. Trimming at V came to 2 bases and at J to 3 bases, leaving 3 bases not matched to a gene. Germline CDR1 reads MNHEY; CDR2 reads SMNVEV (reference sequence). CDR3 length equals 15 residues. CDR3 in amino acids: CASSLNTGANEKLFF. The CDR3 DNA sequence: TGTGCCAGCAGTTTAAACACAGGGGCTAATGAAAAACTGTTTTTT.

By proportion, this clone is medium-sized. The chain is built from TRBV6-5 and TRBJ1-1, with TRBD1 identical over 7 bases. CDR1 is MNHEY, CDR2 SVGAGI, per germline. V was pared by 5 bases and J by 3 bases, with 6 bases of the junction left unmatched. There are 14 residues in the CDR3. This CDR3 is CASSREGAYTEAFF. As DNA, the CDR3 is TGTGCCAGCAGTCGGGAGGGGGCTTACACTGAAGCTTTCTTT.

The CDR3 loop reads CASSQGGFNEKLFF. Written as DNA, the CDR3 is TGTGCCAGCAGCCAAGGGGGCTTTAATGAAAAACTGTTTTTT. The V gene is TRBV4-2, the J gene TRBJ1-4; perhaps TRBD1 as D (5 bases). The CDR3 is 14 residues long. Trimming removed 1 base from V and 4 bases from J, with 7 bases in between. Germline CDR1 reads LGHNA; CDR2 reads YNFKEQ.

The chain links TRBV11-2 to TRBJ1-6; D not certain. From germline, CDR1 is SGHAT and CDR2 FQNNGV. The CDR3 extends over 12 amino acids. V lost 4 bases, J lost 6 bases, and 4 bases lay in between. The CDR3 nucleotides read TGTGCCAGCAGCTCAGTTAATTCACCCCTCCACTTT. It is translated as CASSSVNSPLHF.

V gene TRBV5-6 combines with J gene TRBJ1-1; 7 bases are a match to TRBD1. The CDR3 totals 14 residues. V shed 6 bases and J 0 bases; nucleotides not matched to a gene: 5. Germline CDR1 and CDR2: SGHDT and YYEEEE. CDR3 sequence reads: CASNRGTMNTEAFF. The DNA for the CDR3 is TGTGCCAGCAACAGGGGAACCATGAACACTGAAGCTTTCTTT.

V and J are TRBV9 and TRBJ2-7; D may be TRBD1 (6 bases). Trimming took 1 base from V and 0 from J, leaving 8 bases between them. The CDR3 contains 14 residues. Germline CDR1 reads SGDLS; CDR2 reads YYNGEE. The CDR3 sequence: CASSVNRVSYEQYF. The CDR3 DNA reads TGTGCCAGCAGCGTAAACAGGGTCTCCTACGAGCAGTACTTC.

This sequence joins TRBV19 and TRBJ2-3; D remains unclear. CDR1 LNHDA and CDR2 SQIVND come from the germline V gene (reference sequence). This CDR3 comprises 15 residues. Trimming left V 7 bases short and J 0 bases short, with 14 bases between. CDR3 coding DNA: TGTGCCAGTAATCACGGTTCCCCAAGCACAGATACGCAGTATTTT. It encodes CASNHGSPSTDTQYF.

Worth noting for this clone: Other DNA sequences in the same sample also yield this CDR3. The chain recombines TRBV11-2 with TRBJ1-5; D perhaps matches TRBD1 (5 bases). The CDR3 covers 15 residues. Germline V CDR1 and CDR2: SGHAT, FQNNGV. V shed 3 bases and J shed 4 bases, with 13 bases lying between them. CDR3 sequence reads: CASSLTDGGNQPQHF. CDR3 sequence (DNA): TGTGCCAGCAGCTTGACGGACGGGGGGAATCAGCCCCAGCATTTT.

This rearrangement joins TRBV3-1 (or the pseudogene TRBV3-2) to TRBJ2-3; D is unresolved. V lost 1 base and J 9 bases, leaving 8 bases between the germline ends. CDR3 length: 12 residues. Germline V lookup: CDR1 LGHDT, CDR2 YNNKEL (reference sequence). The CDR3 region has the DNA TGTGCCAGCAGCCAAGCAAGCGCCACGCAGTATTTT. Residues: CASSQASATQYF.

The rearrangement uses TRBV7-6 and TRBJ2-5, with D tentatively TRBD1 (6 bases). V shed 5 bases and J shed 2 bases, with 9 bases lying between them. Germline V CDR1 and CDR2: SGHVS, FNYEAQ. The CDR3 totals 13 residues. Written as DNA, the CDR3 is TGTGCCAGCAGCCCAGGGGAGCAAGAGACCCAGTACTTC. This sequence encodes CASSPGEQETQYF.

This rearrangement joins TRBV9 to TRBJ1-1; a weak D match, TRBD1 (5 bases). Trimming left V 4 bases short and J 1 base short, with 17 bases between. This CDR3 comprises 16 residues. Germline assignment: CDR1 SGDLS and CDR2 YYNGEE. CDR3 nucleotides: TGTGCCAGCAGCCCTCGTCAGAGCGACAGGAACACTGAAGCTTTCTTT. Its protein product is CASSPRQSDRNTEAFF.

CDR3 in amino acids: CASSEQGTHGYTF. In DNA form, the CDR3 reads TGCGCCAGCAGCGAACAGGGTACCCATGGCTACACCTTC. The chain employs TRBV5-1 and TRBJ1-2; a possible D gene is TRBD1 (6 bases). V was trimmed by 4 bases and J by 6 bases, leaving 13 bases between them. CDR1 is SGHRS and CDR2 is YFSETQ in the germline V gene. The CDR3 extends over 13 amino acids.

The genes are TRBV20-1 and TRBJ1-1; no clear D. Trimming cost V 4 bases and J 7 bases, with 10 bases left between them. The CDR3 loop spans 11 amino acids. Germline CDR1 reads DFQATT; CDR2 reads SNEGSKA (reference sequence). CDR3 sequence (DNA): TGCAGTGCTAAGTCCGCCGGTGAAGCTTTCTTT. This sequence encodes CSAKSAGEAFF.

The CDR3 sequence is CASSIGGVGSGYGYTF. In DNA, the CDR3 is TGTGCCAGTAGTATCGGCGGGGTTGGGAGCGGCTATGGCTACACCTTC. The gene calls are TRBV19 and TRBJ1-2; D is unresolved. Trimming took off 3 bases at V and 4 bases at J, with 18 bases between the two ends. The length of the CDR3 is 16 residues. Germline values: CDR1 LNHDA, CDR2 SQIVND (reference sequence).

The chain employs TRBV12-3 or TRBV12-4 and TRBJ2-5; D is unresolved. V shed 3 bases and J shed 3 bases, with 2 bases lying between them. The CDR3 sequence is 11 residues long. The CDR3 loop is CASSFEETQYF. In DNA form, the CDR3 reads TGTGCCAGCAGTTTCGAAGAGACCCAGTACTTC.

The V gene is TRBV27, the J gene TRBJ2-7, with 7 bases that match TRBD2. V gave up 3 bases and J gave up 3 bases; unmatched junction bases: 14. CDR1 and CDR2 from the germline V gene are MNHEY and SMNVEV (reference sequence). The CDR3 covers 17 residues. For the CDR3, the DNA is TGTGCCAGCAGTTTTGCCACAGGACTAGGAACAAGCTACGAGCAGTACTTC. Encoded protein: CASSFATGLGTSYEQYF.

The chain links TRBV29-1 to TRBJ1-2; D is unresolved. Trimming removed 3 bases from V and 8 bases from J, with 7 bases in between. The germline V gene encodes CDR1 SQVTM and CDR2 ANQGSEA. The CDR3 runs to 10 residues. CDR3 sequence (DNA): TGCAGCGTTGATCTCGGGGGCTACACCTTC. Encoded protein: CSVDLGGYTF. Looking up the rest from reference TRBV29-1 and TRBJ1-2 gives the full variable domain: SAVISQKPSRDICQRGTSLTIQCQVDSQVTMMFWYRQQPGQSLTLIATANQGSEATYESGFVIDKFPISRPNLTFSTLTVSNMSPEDSSIYLCSVDLGGYTFGSGTRLTVV.

The CDR3 sequence is CASSSTQGLETQYF. The CDR3 DNA follows: TGTGCCAGCAGCTCTACCCAGGGATTGGAGACCCAGTACTTC. The J gene is TRBJ2-5, the V gene TRBV5-4, with D perhaps matching TRBD1 (5 bases). CDR3 size: 14 residues. In germline, CDR1 is SGHNT, CDR2 YYREEE (reference sequence). Trimming took off 3 bases at V and 5 bases at J, with 14 bases between the two ends.

This rearrangement joins TRBV30 to TRBJ2-5; 8 bases fit TRBD2. Trimming removed 2 bases from V and 1 base from J; junction bases left unmatched: 6. This CDR3 has 15 amino acids. The germline gives CDR1 GTSNPN, CDR2 SVGIG (reference sequence). The CDR3 region has the DNA TGTGCCTGGAGTATGAAGCGGGGGACCCAAGAGACCCAGTACTTC. This encodes CAWSMKRGTQETQYF.

The chain is built from TRBV10-3 and TRBJ1-2; no firm D call. CDR3 length: 12 residues. Germline CDR1 and CDR2: ENHRY and SYGVKD. Trimming removed 7 bases from V and 4 bases from J, with 10 bases in between. The DNA of the CDR3 is TGTGCCATCACCCAGGTGGGCTATGGCTACACCTTC. Residues: CAITQVGYGYTF.